This record concerns one TCR beta chain sequence. Its antigen is unidentified. The CDR3 is made up of 17 amino acids. V lost 0 bases to trimming and J lost 6 bases, with 23 bases between them. CDR1 and CDR2 from the germline V gene are DFQATT and SNEGSKA (reference sequence). A sample-barcoded 5' primer and a J-beta primer mix were used in a second PCR of about 7 to 12 cycles. Every molecule of cDNA carried a tag from a template-switch adaptor with 12 random nucleotides. Using its own MiXCR run on the 5' RACE reads, TCRdb lists one record per CDR3 protein. In the table there are approximately 1,700,000 distinct CDR3 sequences, about two fifths of which are singletons. The data originate from a study of blood T cells in healthy people across ages. Study-wide results and limits: The long-lived group displayed more naive CD4+ cells, plus higher diversity, than the aged donors did. Diversity figures derived from one million T cells were judged to underestimate the true value.

The origin of this receptor is a human donor in good health. The chain employs TRBV20-1 and TRBJ1-2; the D gene is possibly TRBD1 (6 bases). Sequencing input: blood. CDR3 DNA: TGCAGTGCTAGAGATCCTCAGGGGAAAAGGACCGAGAATGGCTACACCTTC. It specifies CSARDPQGKRTENGYTF.